Sequencing of this TCR beta chain was carried out in a study of response to subunit inactivated influenza vaccine. TCRdb reprocessed the RT-PCR reads via MiXCR and lists one record per CDR3 protein. This sample has 650,000 to 800,000 distinct CDR3 sequences, with more than 11% found just once. Study-level findings and limits: Authors suggested each seasonal flu vaccination may recruit only limited numbers of new T cells.

Note on this clonotype: Antigen specificity is unknown.

V lost 0 bases to trimming and J lost 2 bases, with 13 bases between them. This CDR3 contains 16 residues. Germline CDR1 and CDR2: GTSNPN and SVGIG (reference sequence). This specimen consisted of PBMCs from blood, obtained about 14 days before vaccination. This sequence was found in a man aged 45-65 years who received an inactivated influenza vaccine. This chain joins TRBV30 and TRBJ2-2, with D tentatively TRBD2 (5 bases). The CDR3 DNA sequence: TGTGCCTGGAGTGTACCGGGGAAATTTAACACCGGGGAGCTGTTTTTT. Encoded protein: CAWSVPGKFNTGELFF.